This TCR beta chain was identified in a study of neurological immune-mediated disorders. Study-level points and caveats: There was no association between the multiple sclerosis repertoire cluster and any clinical or MRI feature.

This clonotype was recorded at least ten times. Its target is not known. Each CDR3 protein gets one entry after TCRdb re-called the 5' RACE reads with MiXCR. The sample lists some 83,000 distinct CDR3 sequences; 2% to 3% were seen once. Deletions cut 6 bases from V and 1 base from J, with 12 bases between. Per germline, CDR1 MNHNY and CDR2 SVGAGI (reference sequence). The CDR3 spans 14 residues. The receptor was derived from a woman aged 25 to 39 with multiple sclerosis. The V and J genes are TRBV6-6 and TRBJ2-5; D gene unclear. The sequenced sample consisted of PBMCs. The CDR3 protein is CASSKGPPQETQYF. CDR3 nucleotides: TGTGCCAGCAGCAAGGGCCCTCCCCAAGAGACCCAGTACTTC.